Shown below are 11 T cell receptor beta chains from a single sample sequenced in a study of OX40 agonist ivuxolimab in advanced cancers. The data were produced by immunoSEQ multiplex PCR, yet TCRdb's version contains in-frame clones alone and is incomplete. The profile shows tens of thousands of clones, 94% of them singletons. The source was CD4+ or CD8+ T cells sorted from blood, collected in a trial of the OX40 agonist ivuxolimab. The receptors derive from an adult with an advanced solid tumor such as melanoma, head and neck, liver or kidney cancer.

The gene calls are TRBV27 and TRBJ2-1; either TRBD1 or TRBD2 may supply D (5 bases each). This CDR3 is 14 amino acids long. Trimming cost V 3 bases and J 7 bases, with 13 bases left between them. Germline V CDR1 and CDR2: MNHEY, SMNVEV (reference sequence). The CDR3 reads CASSFVGRGNEQFF. The CDR3 coding sequence is TGTGCCAGCAGTTTTGTGGGACGGGGAAATGAGCAGTTCTTC.

The chain is built from TRBV6-6 and TRBJ1-1; D is undetermined. CDR1 MNHNY and CDR2 SVGAGI come from the germline V gene (reference sequence). Trimming shortened V by 11 bases and J by 1 base, and 8 bases separated the two germline ends. The CDR3 runs to 11 residues. The CDR3 DNA follows: TGTGCCGGAAGGAAGAACACTGAAGCTTTCTTT. Protein: CAGRKNTEAFF.

The genes are TRBV5-8 and TRBJ1-2, with 9 bases fitting TRBD1. Germline V gene data show CDR1 as SGHTS and CDR2 as YDEGEE. V was pared by 2 bases and J by 7 bases, with 12 bases of the junction left unmatched. The CDR3 is 16 amino acids. CDR3 in amino acids: CASSLNLGTGFTGYTF. Here the CDR3 DNA reads TGTGCCAGCAGCTTAAATTTAGGGACAGGGTTCACTGGCTACACCTTC.

The V and J genes are TRBV27 and TRBJ2-3; D ambiguous. The germline V gene encodes CDR1 MNHEY and CDR2 SMNVEV (reference sequence). The CDR3 sequence is 13 residues long. Trimming pared 5 bases from V and 5 bases from J, leaving 11 bases between. CDR3 DNA sequence: TGTGCCAGCAGTCCCCGTTCCCTAGATACGCAGTATTTT. This encodes CASSPRSLDTQYF.

The genes are TRBV7-9 and TRBJ2-7, with D possibly being TRBD1 (6 bases). The CDR3 contains 15 residues. V was cut by 5 bases and J by 3 bases, with 17 bases left in between. Germline lookup yields CDR1 SEHNR and CDR2 FQNEAQ (reference sequence). The CDR3 region has the DNA TGTGCCAGCAGCCCCACAGGGACCTGGAGCTACGAGCAGTACTTC. Protein: CASSPTGTWSYEQYF.

V and J are TRBV4-1 and TRBJ2-1; D gene uncertain. There are 13 residues in the CDR3. The V and J ends lost 4 bases and 7 bases respectively, with 11 bases between them. Germline V gene data show CDR1 as MGHRA and CDR2 as YSYEKL. In DNA, the CDR3 is TGCGCCAGCAGCCTCATTGACCGAAATGAGCAGTTCTTC. It specifies CASSLIDRNEQFF.

V usage is TRBV21-1 and J usage is TRBJ2-1; the table names TRBD1, a call not compared with the DNA. TRBV21-1 is an annotated pseudogene. The CDR3 has 19 residues. The CDR3 here is CASSTLGDRNTRNVDEQFF. CDR3 nucleotides: TGTGCCAGCAGCACCCTAGGGGACAGAAATACCCGTAACGTCGATGAGCAGTTCTTC.

The rearrangement links TRBV9 to TRBJ2-1; the match to TRBD2 covers 12 bases. From germline, CDR1 is SGDLS and CDR2 YYNGEE. The V and J ends lost 5 bases and 6 bases, in that order; junction bases with no gene match: 6. The CDR3 totals 15 residues. The chain's CDR3 is CASSDRLAGVNEQFF. Written as DNA, the CDR3 is TGTGCCAGCAGTGACCGACTAGCGGGAGTCAATGAGCAGTTCTTC. Based on the CDR3 plus reference TRBV9 and TRBJ2-1, the full variable domain is DSGVTQTPKHLITATGQRVTLRCSPRSGDLSVYWYQQSLDQGLQFLIQYYNGEERAKGNILERFSAQQFPDLHSELNLSSLELGDSALYFCASSDRLAGVNEQFFGPGTRLTVL.

V is TRBV11-2 and J is TRBJ2-7; tentatively, D is TRBD1 (5 bases). Trimming pared 1 base from V and 5 bases from J, leaving 6 bases between. Per the germline V gene, CDR1 is SGHAT and CDR2 is FQNNGV. The CDR3 loop spans 12 amino acids. The CDR3 here is CASSLVTDEQYF. DNA of the CDR3: TGTGCCAGCAGCTTAGTGACAGACGAGCAGTACTTC.

This chain joins TRBV5-4 and TRBJ2-3; D remains unclear. V lost 4 bases and J 1 base, leaving 13 bases between the germline ends. In germline, CDR1 is SGHNT, CDR2 YYREEE (reference sequence). This CDR3 is 15 amino acids long. For the CDR3, the DNA is TGTGCCAGCAGCGAGGTAGGGTTGGGCACAGATACGCAGTATTTT. It specifies CASSEVGLGTDTQYF. Full variable domain (outside the CDR3, taken from reference TRBV5-4 and TRBJ2-3): ETGVTQSPTHLIKTRGQQVTLRCSSQSGHNTVSWYQQALGQGPQFIFQYYREEENGRGNFPPRFSGLQFPNYSSELNVNALELDDSALYLCASSEVGLGTDTQYFGPGTRLTVL.

The J gene is TRBJ2-5, the V gene TRBV2; D remains unclear. CDR1 SNHLY and CDR2 FYNNEI come from the germline V gene. The ends were cut back, 1 base at V and 6 bases at J, with 0 bases in the middle. This CDR3 has 10 amino acids. CDR3 DNA: TGTGCCAGCAGTGAAGAGACCCAGTACTTC. This encodes CASSEETQYF.